The 29 T cell receptor beta chains presented below share a single source sample, sequenced in a study of OX40 agonist ivuxolimab in advanced cancers. Libraries were built with the immunoSEQ multiplex PCR assay. This is the immuneACCESS table as TCRdb keeps it, with only in-frame sequences that have V and J called. A part of the clones is gone; compared with another copy, unresolved V genes explain less than half, and the rest is unexplained. The sample table records more than 60,000 clones; around 80% of these occur just once. The top ten hold less than 5.5% of the sample. The specimen was CD4+ or CD8+ T cells sorted from blood, collected in a trial of the OX40 agonist ivuxolimab. The receptors derive from an adult with an advanced solid tumor such as melanoma, head and neck, liver or kidney cancer.

The rearrangement links TRBV11-3 to TRBJ2-3; no clear D gene. V shed 5 bases and J shed 4 bases, with 7 bases lying between them. Germline CDR1 reads SGHNT; CDR2 reads YENEEA. The CDR3 runs 12 residues. In nucleotides, the CDR3 is TGTGCCAGCAGCCGGGTCCCAGATACGCAGTATTTT. It encodes CASSRVPDTQYF.

The V call is TRBV19, the J call TRBJ1-6; 8 bases are shared with TRBD1. The CDR3 extends over 17 amino acids. Germline V gene lookup returns CDR1 LNHDA and CDR2 SQIVND (reference sequence). V dropped 5 bases and J dropped 6; count of bases not matched to a gene: 12. DNA of the CDR3: TGTGCCAGTAGTCCCTCCCCCCGGGACAGGCCTAATTCACCCCTCCACTTT. Its translation: CASSPSPRDRPNSPLHF.

This rearrangement joins TRBV5-1 to TRBJ2-2; 14 nucleotides align to TRBD2. With V trimmed by 4 bases and J by 3 bases, 5 bases remained unmatched. Germline loops: CDR1 SGHRS, CDR2 YFSETQ. The CDR3 runs to 17 residues. CDR3 protein: CASSPGTSGRYTGELFF. The CDR3 DNA reads as TGCGCCAGCAGCCCCGGGACTAGCGGGAGATACACCGGGGAGCTGTTTTTT.

This chain connects TRBV18 to TRBJ2-7; 10 bases map to TRBD1. The ends lost 6 bases at V and 1 base at J; junction bases unmatched: 6. CDR1 is KGHSH and CDR2 is LQKENI in the germline V gene. The CDR3 runs 15 residues. The CDR3 nucleotides are TGTGCCAGCTCTCTTGGACAGGGGGAATCCTACGAGCAGTACTTC. Its translation: CASSLGQGESYEQYF.

The chain's CDR3 is CSVEDRAARPYEQYF. The CDR3 DNA is TGCAGCGTTGAAGATAGAGCTGCCCGTCCCTACGAGCAGTACTTC. The chain is built from TRBV29-1 and TRBJ2-7, with D uncertain. CDR3 length: 15 residues. CDR1 SQVTM and CDR2 ANQGSEA come from the germline V gene. Trimming stripped 0 bases from V and 2 bases from J, with 14 bases between.

The CDR3 here is CASSQVRGQSNQPQHF. The CDR3 nucleotides read TGCGCCAGCAGCCAAGTCAGGGGACAGAGCAATCAGCCCCAGCATTTT. The chain combines TRBV4-1 with TRBJ1-5; 7 nucleotides align to TRBD1. Germline V gives CDR1 MGHRA, CDR2 YSYEKL. J was trimmed by 1 base and V by 1 base; bases with no gene match: 4. The CDR3 totals 16 residues.

In this sample, this clone turned up once. The rearrangement uses TRBV7-8 and TRBJ2-1; TRBD2 aligns across 8 bases. This CDR3 contains 14 residues. Losses at the gene ends were 5 bases for V and 8 bases for J; bases not matched to a gene: 8. The V gene's germline CDR1 is SGHVS and CDR2 FQNEAQ. The CDR3, as DNA: TGTGCCAGCAGCACCGGGACTAGAGTCTATGAGCAGTTCTTC. Encoded protein: CASSTGTRVYEQFF.

This chain links TRBV7-2 with TRBJ1-2; 7 nucleotides match TRBD1. Germline V gene lookup returns CDR1 SGHTA and CDR2 FQGNSA. Germline trimming cut 1 base from V and 6 bases from J; bases unmatched to any gene: 17. The CDR3 contains 18 residues. The CDR3 nucleotides read TGTGCCAGCAGCTTAGTACACCCTCCTTTTGCAGGGGGTAATGGCTACACCTTC. Translated, it gives CASSLVHPPFAGGNGYTF.

The chain carries TRBV30 and TRBJ1-1; D is uncertain. CDR1 and CDR2 (germline): GTSNPN, SVGIG (reference sequence). Trimming left V 0 bases short and J 8 bases short, with 7 bases between. The CDR3 consists of 11 residues. The CDR3 sequence is CAWSVHSEAFF. The CDR3 DNA is TGTGCCTGGAGTGTACACAGCGAAGCTTTCTTT. The full variable domain, completed using reference TRBV30 and TRBJ1-1, is SQTIHQWPATLVQPVGSPLSLECTVEGTSNPNLYWYRQAAGRGLQLLFYSVGIGQISSEVPQNLSASRPQDRQFILSSKKLLLSDSGFYLCAWSVHSEAFFGQGTRLTVV.

The chain combines TRBV5-1 with TRBJ2-1; D might be TRBD2 (6 bases). Trimming removed 0 bases at V and 3 bases at J, with 13 bases between. The germline gives CDR1 SGHRS, CDR2 YFSETQ. This CDR3 region has 16 residues. The CDR3 DNA sequence: TGCGCCAGCAGCTTGGTGGGCGGGGCCGACTACAATGAGCAGTTCTTC. Protein sequence: CASSLVGGADYNEQFF.

This clone was picked up many times. J is TRBJ2-3 and V is TRBV27; TRBD2 agrees at 9 bases. Germline CDR1 reads MNHEY; CDR2 reads SMNVEV (reference sequence). The CDR3 contains 15 residues. The V segment lost 2 bases and the J segment 4 bases; nucleotides outside the gene matches: 4. In DNA, the CDR3 is TGTGCCAGCAGTTTAGCGGGGGGGCCATCAGATACGCAGTATTTT. Translation: CASSLAGGPSDTQYF.

J is TRBJ2-3 and V is TRBV19; D gene unclear. The CDR3 totals 12 residues. Trimming took 5 bases from V and 4 from J, leaving 7 bases between them. Germline CDR1 LNHDA, CDR2 SQIVND (reference sequence). Here the CDR3 DNA reads TGTGCCAGTAGTTTGGCAGCAGATACGCAGTATTTT. Protein sequence: CASSLAADTQYF.

The genes are TRBV11-2 and TRBJ2-3; a possible D gene is TRBD2 (5 bases). The length of the CDR3 is 13 residues. From germline, CDR1 is SGHAT and CDR2 FQNNGV. V dropped 10 bases and J dropped 2 bases, with 13 bases sitting between them. CDR3 sequence reads: CATEGLATDTQYF. The CDR3 DNA follows: TGTGCCACCGAAGGACTCGCCACAGATACGCAGTATTTT.

The chain employs TRBV5-1 and TRBJ2-1, with TRBD2 matching over 13 bases. The CDR3 loop spans 15 amino acids. Germline lookup yields CDR1 SGHRS and CDR2 YFSETQ. The J segment lost 6 bases and the V segment lost 4 bases, leaving 4 bases of the junction unmatched. In DNA form, the CDR3 reads TGCGCCAGCAGCCTGGGACTAGCGGGAATCAATGAGCAGTTCTTC. Residues: CASSLGLAGINEQFF. The full variable domain, completed using reference TRBV5-1 and TRBJ2-1, is KAGVTQTPRYLIKTRGQQVTLSCSPISGHRSVSWYQQTPGQGLQFLFEYFSETQRNKGNFPGRFSGRQFSNSRSEMNVSTLELGDSALYLCASSLGLAGINEQFFGPGTRLTVL.

The rearrangement joins TRBV5-4 to TRBJ2-7; TRBD1 matches 9 bases. Trimming removed 5 bases from V and 0 bases from J; junction bases left unmatched: 3. This CDR3 is built from 14 residues. Germline CDR1 reads SGHNT; CDR2 reads YYREEE (reference sequence). The CDR3 loop is CASSQDRGSYEQYF. The CDR3 DNA is TGTGCCAGCAGTCAGGACAGGGGCTCCTACGAGCAGTACTTC.

The V gene is TRBV4-2, the J gene TRBJ2-3, with D tentatively TRBD1 (5 bases). The length of the CDR3 is 18 residues. In germline, CDR1 is LGHNA, CDR2 YNFKEQ. Trimming took off 0 bases at V and 0 bases at J, with 16 bases between the two ends. This CDR3 reads CASSQDPRPRQSTDTQYF. Here the CDR3 DNA reads TGTGCCAGCAGCCAAGATCCTCGGCCCAGACAGAGCACAGATACGCAGTATTTT.

The rearrangement links TRBV19 to TRBJ2-2, with 10 nucleotides matching TRBD2. CDR1 is LNHDA and CDR2 is SQIVND in the germline V gene (reference sequence). CDR3 length: 15 residues. V lost 2 bases, J lost 5 bases, and 2 bases stayed unmatched. The CDR3 here is CASSIMTSGTGELFF. The CDR3 DNA reads as TGTGCCAGTAGTATAATGACTAGCGGGACCGGGGAGCTGTTTTTT.

CDR3 sequence reads: CSGRLYTGELFF. In nucleotides, the CDR3 is TGCAGCGGCCGGCTCTACACCGGGGAGCTGTTTTTT. This rearrangement joins TRBV29-1 to TRBJ2-2; the D is unclear. The V end was cut by 7 bases, the J end by 3 bases, with 9 bases between. Germline V lookup: CDR1 SQVTM, CDR2 ANQGSEA. The CDR3 spans 12 residues.

The V and J genes are TRBV29-1 and TRBJ2-5; D not resolved. V gave up 4 bases and J gave up 2 bases, with 14 bases separating them. The length of the CDR3 is 14 residues. Germline V gives CDR1 SQVTM, CDR2 ANQGSEA. CDR3 sequence (DNA): TGCAGCGTTGTATGGGCGGCACATCAAGAGACCCAGTACTTC. Translated: CSVVWAAHQETQYF.

The chain couples TRBV5-1 to TRBJ2-7; 9 nucleotides agree with TRBD1. Germline V gene lookup returns CDR1 SGHRS and CDR2 YFSETQ. Unmatched junction bases numbered 6, after V lost 4 bases and J lost 7 bases. The CDR3 contains 13 residues. CDR3 in amino acids: CASSPQDRGEQYF. Here the CDR3 DNA reads TGCGCCAGCAGCCCCCAGGACAGGGGAGAGCAGTACTTC.

The V gene is TRBV5-1, the J gene TRBJ1-1; D possibly corresponds to TRBD1 (5 bases). Trimming removed 3 bases at V and 7 bases at J, with 16 bases between. CDR1 and CDR2 from the germline V gene are SGHRS and YFSETQ. The CDR3 spans 14 residues. In DNA form, the CDR3 reads TGCGCCAGCAGCTCGGCGACAGTTCTAGGTGAAGCTTTCTTT. It is translated as CASSSATVLGEAFF.

With respect to this clone: Other nucleotide sequences in the sample specify the same CDR3. This chain uses TRBV2 with TRBJ1-5, with 7 bases aligning to TRBD1. The CDR3 extends over 14 amino acids. V lost 4 bases and J lost 1; bases outside the gene matches: 1. CDR1 and CDR2 from the germline V gene are SNHLY and FYNNEI. The CDR3 nucleotides are TGTGCCAGCAGTGGGACAGGAAGCAATCAGCCCCAGCATTTT. Translated: CASSGTGSNQPQHF.

The J gene is TRBJ1-1, the V gene TRBV5-1, with 10 bases aligning to TRBD1. The J segment lost 3 bases and the V segment lost 5 bases, leaving 10 bases of the junction unmatched. The CDR3 spans 16 residues. Germline CDR1 and CDR2: SGHRS and YFSETQ. Here the CDR3 DNA reads TGCGCCAGCAGGGGGGACAGGGGTTATATAGACACTGAAGCTTTCTTT. Protein product: CASRGDRGYIDTEAFF.

The chain has TRBV11-2 and TRBJ1-3; D remains ambiguous. V lost 4 bases and J 3 bases, leaving 7 bases between the germline ends. The CDR3 consists of 13 residues. CDR1 is SGHAT and CDR2 is FQNNGV in the germline V gene. CDR3 sequence reads: CASSSNHGNTIYF. In DNA, the CDR3 is TGTGCCAGCAGCTCAAATCATGGAAACACCATATATTTT.

The CDR3 sequence is CASSLSSGANVLTF. The CDR3 nucleotides are TGTGCCAGCAGCCTAAGCTCTGGGGCCAACGTCCTGACTTTC. The chain is built from TRBV7-3 and TRBJ2-6; D uncertain. The CDR3 loop spans 14 amino acids. Between the trimmed V and J ends, which lost 5 bases and 0 bases, there was a span of 5 bases. CDR1 and CDR2 from the germline V gene are SGHTA and FQGTGA.

The chain joins TRBV14 to TRBJ2-1, with 8 positions matching TRBD1. Trimming at V came to 4 bases and at J to 3 bases, leaving 2 bases not matched to a gene. Germline values: CDR1 SGHDN, CDR2 FVKESK. This CDR3 contains 14 residues. The CDR3 reads CASSLRGHYNEQFF. In nucleotides, the CDR3 is TGTGCCAGCAGCCTCAGGGGGCACTACAATGAGCAGTTCTTC.

This sequence joins TRBV18 and TRBJ2-7; D is possibly TRBD2 (5 bases). V was clipped by 3 bases and J by 2 bases, with 11 bases between them. CDR3 length: 14 amino acids. The germline CDR1 and CDR2 sequences are KGHSH and LQKENI. The CDR3 loop reads CASSPYRGAYEQYF. The CDR3 bases are TGTGCCAGCTCACCCTATCGGGGTGCCTACGAGCAGTACTTC.

Worth noting for this clone: Within the sample, other DNA sequences also encode this same CDR3. The chain recombines TRBV6-5 with TRBJ1-1, with D uncertain. The V and J ends lost 2 bases and 7 bases respectively, with 5 bases between them. This CDR3 region has 11 residues. Germline loops: CDR1 MNHEY, CDR2 SVGAGI. CDR3 sequence reads: CASSYLYEAFF. As DNA, the CDR3 is TGTGCCAGCAGTTACCTCTATGAAGCTTTCTTT.

The V and J genes are TRBV18 and TRBJ1-5; no reliable D call. The CDR3 contains 16 residues. Germline CDR1 and CDR2: KGHSH and LQKENI. V was pared by 3 bases and J by 2 bases, with 14 bases between. This CDR3 reads CASSPWRARGNQPQHF. Written as DNA, the CDR3 is TGTGCCAGCTCACCGTGGAGGGCCCGGGGCAATCAGCCCCAGCATTTT.